Shown below are 19 T cell receptor beta chains from a single sample sequenced in a study of response to subunit inactivated influenza vaccine. TCRdb fed the RT-PCR reads into MiXCR, producing one record per CDR3 protein. The table lists about 480,000 distinct CDR3 sequences, over 10% of them singletons, with less than 15% in the top ten. The input for sequencing was PBMCs from blood, taken roughly 6 weeks after vaccination. Every receptor here comes from a man aged 50-59 years who received an inactivated influenza vaccine.

The chain recombines TRBV29-1 with TRBJ1-2; 7 bases match TRBD1. Trimming took 5 bases from V and 1 from J; bases not matched to a gene: 1. This CDR3 has 12 residues. CDR1 SQVTM and CDR2 ANQGSEA come from the germline V gene. The CDR3 DNA sequence: TGCAGCGTTTGGGACAGTAACTATGGCTACACCTTC. It codes for CSVWDSNYGYTF.

This clonotype was observed at least ten times. V and J are TRBV27 and TRBJ2-1; weak D call: TRBD1 (5 bases). V gave up 5 bases and J gave up 3 bases, with 23 bases separating them. Looked up from germline, CDR1 is MNHEY and CDR2 is SMNVEV (reference sequence). The CDR3 consists of 18 residues. The CDR3 DNA sequence: TGTGCCAGCAGTCCAAAGTATTGGGGCAGACCGGACTACAATGAGCAGTTCTTC. It encodes CASSPKYWGRPDYNEQFF.

The rearrangement joins TRBV7-8 to TRBJ2-3, with 7 bases identical to TRBD2. There are 13 residues in the CDR3. The V gene's germline CDR1 is SGHVS and CDR2 FQNEAQ. Unmatched junction bases numbered 3, after V lost 1 base and J lost 8 bases. The CDR3 DNA reads TGTGCCAGCAGCTTAGTCCCGGGAGGTACGCAGTATTTT. Protein sequence: CASSLVPGGTQYF.

In its sample, this clonotype was seen a few times. This chain links TRBV7-9 with TRBJ1-6; D not certain. In germline, CDR1 is SEHNR, CDR2 FQNEAQ (reference sequence). Trimming left V 2 bases short and J 11 bases short, with 7 bases between. The CDR3 is made up of 12 amino acids. The CDR3 region is CASSLPSAPLHF. CDR3 DNA: TGTGCCAGCAGCTTACCAAGCGCACCCCTCCACTTT.

The J gene is TRBJ2-7, the V gene TRBV7-2, with D perhaps TRBD1 (6 bases). Germline lookup yields CDR1 SGHTA and CDR2 FQGNSA. V gave up 5 bases and J gave up 0 bases, with 11 bases separating them. The CDR3 length is 14 residues. The CDR3 DNA follows: TGTGCCAGCAGCGCCAGGGGAAACTCCTACGAGCAGTACTTC. It specifies CASSARGNSYEQYF.

This chain links TRBV6-5 with TRBJ2-7; the D is unclear. Per germline, CDR1 MNHEY and CDR2 SVGAGI. This CDR3 is 14 amino acids long. Trimming pared 1 base from V and 1 base from J, leaving 8 bases between. In nucleotides, the CDR3 is TGTGCCAGCAGTTACTACGACAATTCCTACGAGCAGTACTTC. The encoded protein is CASSYYDNSYEQYF.

J is TRBJ1-2 and V is TRBV20-1; possibly TRBD1 for D (6 bases). Germline-derived CDR1 and CDR2 are DFQATT and SNEGSKA (reference sequence). This CDR3 has 13 residues. The V gene lost 5 bases and the J gene lost 4 bases, with 14 bases spanning the gap. The CDR3 region is CSAPSRGLYGYTF. The CDR3 coding sequence is TGCAGTGCTCCGAGCAGGGGACTCTATGGCTACACCTTC.

The chain is built from TRBV7-9 and TRBJ2-1; TRBD1 agrees at 9 bases. The germline gives CDR1 SEHNR, CDR2 FQNEAQ (reference sequence). The CDR3 has 14 amino acids. Trimming took 7 bases from V and 4 from J; bases not matched to a gene: 5. The CDR3 DNA reads TGTGCCAGCATGCGACAGGGGGGTTACAATGAGCAGTTCTTC. The encoded protein is CASMRQGGYNEQFF.

V and J are TRBV12-3 or TRBV12-4 and TRBJ1-2; D unclear. Trimming took 6 bases from V and 2 from J, leaving 10 bases between them. This CDR3 has 13 amino acids. The CDR3 bases are TGTGCCAGCAGATACAGCCTAAACTATGGCTACACCTTC. It is translated as CASRYSLNYGYTF.

This chain uses TRBV3-1 with TRBJ2-7; 8 bases align to TRBD2. The trim removed 0 bases at V and 3 bases at J, leaving 4 bases unmatched. Germline CDR1 and CDR2: LGHDT and YNNKEL (reference sequence). The CDR3 spans 15 residues. CDR3 region: CASSQDVLAGYEQYF. The CDR3 coding sequence is TGTGCCAGCAGCCAAGATGTTCTAGCGGGCTACGAGCAGTACTTC.

This clonotype appeared a few times. J is TRBJ2-7 and V is TRBV28, with D unclear. This CDR3 has 17 residues. Germline lookup yields CDR1 MDHEN and CDR2 SYDVKM. Trimming took off 4 bases at V and 0 bases at J, with 19 bases between the two ends. CDR3 DNA: TGTGCCAGCAGTTCTCAGGCTCCAACTATGAGCTCCTACGAGCAGTACTTC. This codes for CASSSQAPTMSSYEQYF. The full variable domain, its missing parts supplied by reference TRBV28 and TRBJ2-7, is DVKVTQSSRYLVKRTGEKVFLECVQDMDHENMFWYRQDPGLGLRLIYFSYDVKMKEKGDIPEGYSVSREKKERFSLILESASTNQTSMYLCASSSQAPTMSSYEQYFGPGTRLTVT.

This clonotype was recorded at least ten times. The chain employs TRBV15 and TRBJ2-3; weak D call: TRBD1 (5 bases). V lost 2 bases and J 6 bases, leaving 15 bases between the germline ends. This CDR3 contains 15 residues. Germline V gene lookup returns CDR1 LNHNV and CDR2 YYDKDF (reference sequence). In DNA, the CDR3 is TGTGCCACCAGCAGACCTGAAGTCTGGGGCGATACGCAGTATTTT. This sequence encodes CATSRPEVWGDTQYF.

The chain couples TRBV12-3 or TRBV12-4 to TRBJ2-1; 10 bases line up with TRBD1. V shed 5 bases, J shed 9 bases, and the junction held 1 base outside the gene matches. CDR3 length: 12 amino acids. The CDR3 spells CASSRQGAEQFF. CDR3 DNA: TGTGCCAGCAGTCGACAGGGGGCTGAGCAGTTCTTC.

At least ten counts were recorded for this clonotype. The chain is built from TRBV12-3 or TRBV12-4 and TRBJ1-3; D remains unclear. The V end was cut by 7 bases, the J end by 0 bases, with 10 bases between. This CDR3 has 14 amino acids. CDR3 nucleotide sequence: TGTGCCAGCAAGGACGGGAACTCTGGAAACACCATATATTTT. Protein sequence: CASKDGNSGNTIYF.

Only a few counts were recorded for this clonotype. V gene TRBV3-1 combines with J gene TRBJ2-3; D is possibly TRBD1 or TRBD2 (5 bases each). The germline V gene encodes CDR1 LGHDT and CDR2 YNNKEL (reference sequence). Trimming took off 2 bases at V and 4 bases at J, with 19 bases between the two ends. The CDR3 covers 17 residues. CDR3 protein: CASSQRLSGPTADTQYF. The CDR3 coding sequence is TGTGCCAGCAGCCAACGACTCTCGGGACCCACTGCAGATACGCAGTATTTT.

In its sample, this clonotype was seen many times. The genes are TRBV12-3 or TRBV12-4 and TRBJ2-2; 10 positions agree with TRBD2. This CDR3 is 17 amino acids long. The trim removed 0 bases at V and 4 bases at J, leaving 5 bases unmatched. CDR3 DNA: TGTGCCAGCAGTTTAGCGCAAAGACTAGCGGGCACCGGGGAGCTGTTTTTT. This codes for CASSLAQRLAGTGELFF.

V and J are TRBV29-1 and TRBJ2-3; D call uncertain. CDR3 size: 15 residues. Germline V gene data show CDR1 as SQVTM and CDR2 as ANQGSEA. The V end was cut by 6 bases, the J end by 3 bases, with 19 bases between. CDR3 region: CSVRRNSTRTDTQYF. The CDR3 DNA is TGCAGCGTACGCCGGAATAGCACAAGGACAGATACGCAGTATTTT.

The chain employs TRBV7-9 and TRBJ2-3, with D possibly being TRBD1 or TRBD2 (5 bases each). V shed 4 bases and J shed 2 bases, with 16 bases lying between them. This CDR3 contains 16 residues. Germline lookup yields CDR1 SEHNR and CDR2 FQNEAQ (reference sequence). The CDR3 spells CASSSNRDGLTDTQYF. For the CDR3, the DNA is TGTGCCAGCAGCTCTAACCGGGACGGACTCACAGATACGCAGTATTTT.

This sequence joins TRBV12-3 or TRBV12-4 and TRBJ1-3; D may be TRBD1 (5 bases). This CDR3 contains 12 residues. CDR3 protein: CTIAGPGNTIYF. DNA for the CDR3: TGTACAATTGCAGGGCCTGGAAACACCATATATTTT.